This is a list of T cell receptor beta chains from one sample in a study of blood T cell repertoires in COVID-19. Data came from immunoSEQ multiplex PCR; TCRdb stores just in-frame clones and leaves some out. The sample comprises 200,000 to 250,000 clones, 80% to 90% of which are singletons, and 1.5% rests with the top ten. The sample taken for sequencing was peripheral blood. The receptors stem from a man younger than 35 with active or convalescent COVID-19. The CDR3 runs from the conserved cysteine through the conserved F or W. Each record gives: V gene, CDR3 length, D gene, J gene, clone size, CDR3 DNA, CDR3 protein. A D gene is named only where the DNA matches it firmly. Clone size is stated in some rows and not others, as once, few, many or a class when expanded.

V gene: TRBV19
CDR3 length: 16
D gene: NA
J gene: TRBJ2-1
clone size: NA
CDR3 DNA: TGTGCCAGCCGGGACAATGCCCTCCTGACCTACAATGAGCAGTTCTTC
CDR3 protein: CASRDNALLTYNEQFF

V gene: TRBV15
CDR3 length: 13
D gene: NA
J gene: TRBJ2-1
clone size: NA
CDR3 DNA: TGTGCCACCAGCAACCCCGCGGGGCGCGAGCAGTTCTTC
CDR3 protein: CATSNPAGREQFF

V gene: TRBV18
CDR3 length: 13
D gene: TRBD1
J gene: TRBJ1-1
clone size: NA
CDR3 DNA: TGTGCCAGCTCACGCGGCCGGGACAGTGAAGCTTTCTTT
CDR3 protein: CASSRGRDSEAFF

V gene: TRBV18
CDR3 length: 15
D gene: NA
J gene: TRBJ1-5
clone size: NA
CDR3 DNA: TGTGCCAGCTCACCACCAGGGGGTAAAAAACAGCCCCAGCATTTT
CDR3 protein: CASSPPGGKKQPQHF

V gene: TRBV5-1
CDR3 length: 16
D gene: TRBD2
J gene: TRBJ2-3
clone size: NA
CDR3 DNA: TGCGCCAGCAGCCCGGGACTAGCGGGAGTTTTACATACGCAGTATTTT
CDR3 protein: CASSPGLAGVLHTQYF

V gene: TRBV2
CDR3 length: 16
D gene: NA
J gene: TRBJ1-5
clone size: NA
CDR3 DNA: TGTGCCAGCAGTGTTGAGCAGGTTTATAGCAATCAGCCCCAGCATTTT
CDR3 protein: CASSVEQVYSNQPQHF

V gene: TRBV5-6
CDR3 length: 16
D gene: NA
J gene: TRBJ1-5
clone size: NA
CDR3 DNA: TGTGCCAGCAGCTCGCGAGGTAGCTGGGGCAATCAGCCCCAGCATTTT
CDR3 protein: CASSSRGSWGNQPQHF

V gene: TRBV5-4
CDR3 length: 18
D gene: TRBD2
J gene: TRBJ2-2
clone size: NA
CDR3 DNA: TGTGCCAGCAGCTTGCCCGGACTAAGCGGGAGGGCTGGCGGGGAGCTGTTTTTT
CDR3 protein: CASSLPGLSGRAGGELFF

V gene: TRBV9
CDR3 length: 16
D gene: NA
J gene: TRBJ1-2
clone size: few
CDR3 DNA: TGTGCCAGCAGCGTAGGATCATCTAGTCTTATCTATGGCTACACCTTC
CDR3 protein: CASSVGSSSLIYGYTF

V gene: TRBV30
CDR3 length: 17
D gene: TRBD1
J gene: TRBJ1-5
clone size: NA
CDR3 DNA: TGTGCCTGGAGTGAGGACAGGGGGCTATGGAGCAATCAGCCCCAGCATTTT
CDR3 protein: CAWSEDRGLWSNQPQHF

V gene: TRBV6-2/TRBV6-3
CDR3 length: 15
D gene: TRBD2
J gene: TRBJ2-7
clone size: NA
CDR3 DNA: TGTGCCAGCAGTTCGGCGGGAGAAGATTCTAACGAGCAGTACTTC
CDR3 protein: CASSSAGEDSNEQYF

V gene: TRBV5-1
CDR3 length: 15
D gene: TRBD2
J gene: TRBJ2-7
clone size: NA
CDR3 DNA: TGCGCCAGCAGCTTGGCTAGCGGGGGGGACTACGAGCAGTACTTC
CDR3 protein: CASSLASGGDYEQYF

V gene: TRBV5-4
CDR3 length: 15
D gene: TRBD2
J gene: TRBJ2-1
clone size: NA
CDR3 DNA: TGTGCCAGCAGAGCTAGCGGGATCGACCACAATGAGCAGTTCTTC
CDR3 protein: CASRASGIDHNEQFF

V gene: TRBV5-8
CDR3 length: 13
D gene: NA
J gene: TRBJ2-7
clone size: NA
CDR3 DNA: TGTGCCAGCAGCCCACAGGACCGGGACGAGCAGTACTTC
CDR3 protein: CASSPQDRDEQYF

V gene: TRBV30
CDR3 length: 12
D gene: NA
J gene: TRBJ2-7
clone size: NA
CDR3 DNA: TGTGCCTGGAACCACAGGGAGGGCGAGCAGTACTTC
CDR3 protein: CAWNHREGEQYF

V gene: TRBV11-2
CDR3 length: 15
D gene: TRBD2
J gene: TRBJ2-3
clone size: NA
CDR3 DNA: TGTGCCAGCAGCTACTCCTGGGGGGGGACAGATACGCAGTATTTT
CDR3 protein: CASSYSWGGTDTQYF

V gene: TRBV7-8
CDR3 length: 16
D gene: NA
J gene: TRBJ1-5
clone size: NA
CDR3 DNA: TGTGCCAGCAGCTTAGCGTTCAGGGGCCGCAATCAGCCCCAGCATTTT
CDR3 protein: CASSLAFRGRNQPQHF

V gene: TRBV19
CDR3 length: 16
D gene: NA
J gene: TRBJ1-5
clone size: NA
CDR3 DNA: TGTGCCAGTAGTATTTGGGGCAGAGAAAGCAATCAGCCCCAGCATTTT
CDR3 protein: CASSIWGRESNQPQHF

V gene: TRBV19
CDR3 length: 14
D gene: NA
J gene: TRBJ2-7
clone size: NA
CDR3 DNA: TGTGCCAGTAGTATAGGGGCAGGAACCTACGAGCAGTACTTC
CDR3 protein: CASSIGAGTYEQYF

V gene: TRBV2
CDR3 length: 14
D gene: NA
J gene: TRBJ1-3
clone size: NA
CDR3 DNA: TGTGCCACTACCCCACTTAACCGCGGGAACACCATATATTTT
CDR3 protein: CATTPLNRGNTIYF

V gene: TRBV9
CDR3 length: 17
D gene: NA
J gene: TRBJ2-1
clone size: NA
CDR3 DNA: TGTGCCAGCAGCGTAGCCTCCGGCGGGGCACCCTACAATGAGCAGTTCTTC
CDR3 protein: CASSVASGGAPYNEQFF

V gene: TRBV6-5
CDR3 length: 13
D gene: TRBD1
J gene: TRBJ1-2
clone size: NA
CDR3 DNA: TGTGCCATCAAGGGACAGGGTAACTATGGCTACACCTTC
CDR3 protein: CAIKGQGNYGYTF

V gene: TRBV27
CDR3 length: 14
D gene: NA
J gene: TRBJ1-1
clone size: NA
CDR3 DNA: TGTGCCAGCAGTTTAACGAGAATGAACACTGAAGCTTTCTTT
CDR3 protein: CASSLTRMNTEAFF

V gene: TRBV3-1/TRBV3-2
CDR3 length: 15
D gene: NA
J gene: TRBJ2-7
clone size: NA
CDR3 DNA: TGTGCCAGCAGCCAAGCGGGAGAGCGATCCTACGAGCAGTACTTC
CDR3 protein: CASSQAGERSYEQYF

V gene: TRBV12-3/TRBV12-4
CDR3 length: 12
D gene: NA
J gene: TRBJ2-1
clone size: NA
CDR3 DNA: TGTGCCAGCAGTTTAGGGGGGGGCGAGCAGTTCTTC
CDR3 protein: CASSLGGGEQFF

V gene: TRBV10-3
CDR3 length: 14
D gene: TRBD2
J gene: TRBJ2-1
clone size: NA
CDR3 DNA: TGTGCCACACTATCTAGCGGGACTTTGAATGAGCAGTTCTTC
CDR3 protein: CATLSSGTLNEQFF

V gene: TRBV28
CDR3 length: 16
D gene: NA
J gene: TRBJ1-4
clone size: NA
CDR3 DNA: TGTGCCAGCAGCCGCCGGACTGGGCGGACTAATGAAAAACTGTTTTTT
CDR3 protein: CASSRRTGRTNEKLFF

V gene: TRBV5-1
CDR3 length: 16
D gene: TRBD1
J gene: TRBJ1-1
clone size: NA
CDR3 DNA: TGCGCCACTCGCCAGGGGACAGCTGTATTGAACACTGAAGCTTTCTTT
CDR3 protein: CATRQGTAVLNTEAFF

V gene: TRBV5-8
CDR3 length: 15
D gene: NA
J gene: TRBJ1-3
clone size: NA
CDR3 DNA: TGTGCCAGCAGCTCCAGGGGTAGCCCTCGAAACACCATATATTTT
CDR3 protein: CASSSRGSPRNTIYF

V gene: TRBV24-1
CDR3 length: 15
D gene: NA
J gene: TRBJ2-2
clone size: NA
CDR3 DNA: TGTGCCACCAGTGATCGGGGGGCAAGCACCGGGGAGCTGTTTTTT
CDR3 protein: CATSDRGASTGELFF

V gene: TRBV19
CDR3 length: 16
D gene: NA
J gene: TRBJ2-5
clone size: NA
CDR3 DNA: TGTGCCAGTAGTATCTCCGCGACATCGGACAGAGAGACCCAGTACTTC
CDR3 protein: CASSISATSDRETQYF

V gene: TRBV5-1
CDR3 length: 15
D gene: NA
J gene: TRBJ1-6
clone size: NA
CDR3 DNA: TGCGCCAGCAGCTTGGTGGCCAGGGAGGTATCACCCCTCCACTTT
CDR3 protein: CASSLVAREVSPLHF

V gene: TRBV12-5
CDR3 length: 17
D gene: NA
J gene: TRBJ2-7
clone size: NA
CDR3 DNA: TGTGCTAGTGGTTTGCCCTCGACCGCCTCGAGGCTAAAGGAGCAGTACTTC
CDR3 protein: CASGLPSTASRLKEQYF

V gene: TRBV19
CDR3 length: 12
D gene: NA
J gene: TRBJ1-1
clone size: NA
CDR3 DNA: TGTGCCAGTCAACAGGGACACACTGAAGCTTTCTTT
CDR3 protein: CASQQGHTEAFF

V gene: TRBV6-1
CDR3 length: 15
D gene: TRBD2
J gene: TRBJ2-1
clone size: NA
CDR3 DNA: TGTGCCAGCAGTGAGGGACTAGCGGAATACAATGAGCAGTTCTTC
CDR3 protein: CASSEGLAEYNEQFF

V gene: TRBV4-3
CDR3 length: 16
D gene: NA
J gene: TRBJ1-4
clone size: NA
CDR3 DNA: TGCGCCAGCAGCCGCACTCGACGCGGGACTAATGAAAAACTGTTTTTT
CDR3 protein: CASSRTRRGTNEKLFF

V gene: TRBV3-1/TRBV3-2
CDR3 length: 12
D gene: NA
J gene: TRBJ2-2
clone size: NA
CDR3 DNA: TGTGCCAGCAGTAGTAGGGGCGGGGAGCTGTTTTTT
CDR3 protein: CASSSRGGELFF

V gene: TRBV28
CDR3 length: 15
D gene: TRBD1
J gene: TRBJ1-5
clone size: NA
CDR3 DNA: TGTGCCAGCAGTTTTCCTACAGGGGTGAATCAGCCCCAGCATTTT
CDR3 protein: CASSFPTGVNQPQHF

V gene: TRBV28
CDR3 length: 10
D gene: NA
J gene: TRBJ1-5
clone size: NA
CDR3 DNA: TGTGCCAGCAGTCGGCAGCCCCAGCATTTT
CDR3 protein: CASSRQPQHF

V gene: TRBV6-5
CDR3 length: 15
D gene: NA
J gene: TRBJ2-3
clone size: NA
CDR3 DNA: TGTGCCAGCAGATGGAGCTGGAGCGGGACAGATACGCAGTATTTT
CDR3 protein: CASRWSWSGTDTQYF

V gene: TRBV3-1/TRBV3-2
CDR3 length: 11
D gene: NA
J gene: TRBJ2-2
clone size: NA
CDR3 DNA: TGTGCCACCCAGGGGACCGGGGAGCTGTTTTTT
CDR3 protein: CATQGTGELFF

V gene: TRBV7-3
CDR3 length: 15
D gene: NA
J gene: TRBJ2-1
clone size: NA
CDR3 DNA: TGTGCCAGCAGCTTCGATGGGACTGGGGAAGATGAGCAGTTCTTC
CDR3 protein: CASSFDGTGEDEQFF

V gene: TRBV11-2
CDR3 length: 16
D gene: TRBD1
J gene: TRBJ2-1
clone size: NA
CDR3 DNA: TGTGCCAGCAGCACCCGAGGTGGGACAGGGATGAGTGAGCAGTTCTTC
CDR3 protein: CASSTRGGTGMSEQFF

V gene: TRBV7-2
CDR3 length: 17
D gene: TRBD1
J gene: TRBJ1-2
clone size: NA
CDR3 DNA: TGTGCCAGCAGCTTAGGGCAGGGGGCCATCTCCAAGGAAGGCTACACCTTC
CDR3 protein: CASSLGQGAISKEGYTF

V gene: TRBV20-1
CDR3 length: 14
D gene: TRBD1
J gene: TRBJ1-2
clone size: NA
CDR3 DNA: TGCAGTGCTAGTACAGGGGGCGCCGGCTATGGCTACACCTTC
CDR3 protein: CSASTGGAGYGYTF

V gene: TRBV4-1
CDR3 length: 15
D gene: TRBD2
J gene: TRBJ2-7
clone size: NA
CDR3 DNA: TGCGCCAGCAGCCAAGCCCGACTAGCGGGCTACGAGCAGTACTTC
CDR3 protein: CASSQARLAGYEQYF

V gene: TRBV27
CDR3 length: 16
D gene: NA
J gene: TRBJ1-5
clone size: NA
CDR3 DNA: TGTGCCAGCAGTTTATCTGGCCCAGGGGGCAATCAGCCCCAGCATTTT
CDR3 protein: CASSLSGPGGNQPQHF

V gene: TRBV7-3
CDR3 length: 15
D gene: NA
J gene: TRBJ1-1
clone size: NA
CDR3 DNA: TGTGCCAGCAGCTTAACGTCCTCGGGGAACACTGAAGCTTTCTTT
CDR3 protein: CASSLTSSGNTEAFF

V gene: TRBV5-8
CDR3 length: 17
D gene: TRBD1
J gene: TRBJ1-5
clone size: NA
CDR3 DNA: TGTGCCAGCAGCCGAATCGTCGGGACAGGGGGCGACCAGCCCCAGCATTTT
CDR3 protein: CASSRIVGTGGDQPQHF

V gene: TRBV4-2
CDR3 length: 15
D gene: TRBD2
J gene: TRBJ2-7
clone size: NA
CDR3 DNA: TGTGCCAGCAGCGACACTAGCGGGCGGACCTACGAGCAGTACTTC
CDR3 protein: CASSDTSGRTYEQYF

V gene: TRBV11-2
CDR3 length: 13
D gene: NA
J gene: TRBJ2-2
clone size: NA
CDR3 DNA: TGTGCCAGCAGCCTCCCCCGAGTCGGGGAGCTGTTTTTT
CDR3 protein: CASSLPRVGELFF

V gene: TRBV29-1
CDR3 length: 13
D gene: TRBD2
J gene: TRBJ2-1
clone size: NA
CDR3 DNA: TGCAGCGCCGGACTAGCGGGAGGGCTTGAGCAGTTCTTC
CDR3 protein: CSAGLAGGLEQFF

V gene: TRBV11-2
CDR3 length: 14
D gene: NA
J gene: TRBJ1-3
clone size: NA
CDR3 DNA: TGTGCCAGCAGCCCGGGGGGGCTTCGAAACACCATATATTTT
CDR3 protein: CASSPGGLRNTIYF

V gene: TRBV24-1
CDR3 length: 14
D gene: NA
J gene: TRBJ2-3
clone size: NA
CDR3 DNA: TGTGCCACCAGTGATTTTCGTCCCACAGATACGCAGTATTTT
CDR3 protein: CATSDFRPTDTQYF

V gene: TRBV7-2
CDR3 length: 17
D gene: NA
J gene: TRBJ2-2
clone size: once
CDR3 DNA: TGTGCCAGCAGCCCTCTTGTTTCCGCGGGGAACACCGGGGAGCTGTTTTTT
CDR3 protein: CASSPLVSAGNTGELFF